The 18 T cell receptor beta chains listed next were all sequenced from one sample in a study of T cell responses to AZD1222 COVID-19 vaccine. Sequencing was performed with immunoSEQ multiplex PCR; in TCRdb, only in-frame clones are kept and a portion is missing. In the table there are around 130,000 clones, less than 95% of which are singletons. Here the sequenced sample was peripheral blood, taken 28 days after the second dose of the MenACWY control vaccine. The receptors were sampled from an adult who received the MenACWY meningococcal vaccine as a control.

This chain links TRBV15 with TRBJ1-5, with 10 bases aligning to TRBD1. The germline gives CDR1 LNHNV, CDR2 YYDKDF (reference sequence). The J segment lost 4 bases and the V segment lost 3 bases, leaving 9 bases of the junction unmatched. This CDR3 has 17 amino acids. The CDR3 sequence: CATSRRGSDRGNQPQHF. CDR3 nucleotides: TGTGCCACCAGCAGGCGAGGATCGGACAGGGGGAATCAGCCCCAGCATTTT.

V and J are TRBV6-2 or TRBV6-3 and TRBJ2-3; D call uncertain. This CDR3 spans 14 amino acids. V lost 5 bases to trimming and J lost 1 base, with 10 bases between them. Germline lookup yields CDR1 MNHEY and CDR2 SVGEGT. The CDR3 loop reads CASSLPDGTDTQYF. In DNA, the CDR3 is TGTGCCAGCAGTCTACCGGACGGCACAGATACGCAGTATTTT.

The chain employs TRBV29-1 and TRBJ1-2, with 7 bases aligning to TRBD1. The CDR3 is made up of 12 amino acids. Germline trimming cut 7 bases from V and 2 bases from J; bases unmatched to any gene: 4. Germline CDR1 SQVTM, CDR2 ANQGSEA. CDR3 residues: CSGFRGNYGYTF. CDR3 in DNA: TGCAGCGGATTCAGGGGGAACTATGGCTACACCTTC. Looking up the rest from reference TRBV29-1 and TRBJ1-2 gives the full variable domain: SAVISQKPSRDICQRGTSLTIQCQVDSQVTMMFWYRQQPGQSLTLIATANQGSEATYESGFVIDKFPISRPNLTFSTLTVSNMSPEDSSIYLCSGFRGNYGYTFGSGTRLTVV.

The J gene is TRBJ2-7, the V gene TRBV28; a weak D match, TRBD1 (5 bases). CDR1 and CDR2 (germline): MDHEN, SYDVKM. The CDR3 is 14 amino acids. V lost 6 bases and J lost 0, with 12 bases in between. The CDR3 sequence: CASRPMGHSYEQYF. CDR3 in DNA: TGTGCCAGCAGACCAATGGGGCACTCCTACGAGCAGTACTTC.

The chain links TRBV29-1 to TRBJ1-4; D not certain. The germline V gene encodes CDR1 SQVTM and CDR2 ANQGSEA. V lost 6 bases, J lost 0 bases, and 14 bases lay in between. The CDR3 consists of 15 residues. The CDR3 loop reads CSVVDGGATNEKLFF. In DNA form, the CDR3 reads TGCAGCGTCGTTGACGGCGGAGCAACTAATGAAAAACTGTTTTTT.

This chain uses TRBV28 with TRBJ2-4; D may be TRBD1 (6 bases). The CDR3 runs to 15 residues. V was shortened by 2 bases and J by 5 bases, with 13 bases between the two germline ends. From germline, CDR1 is MDHEN and CDR2 SYDVKM. The CDR3 DNA sequence: TGTGCCAGCAGTTTAGAACCAGGGGTTGAAAACATTCAGTACTTC. It encodes CASSLEPGVENIQYF.

The V call is TRBV19, the J call TRBJ1-5, with D hard to call. CDR1 is LNHDA, CDR2 SQIVND, per germline (reference sequence). Deletions cut 10 bases from V and 3 bases from J, with 13 bases between. This CDR3 comprises 13 residues. CDR3 in DNA: TGTGCCATCGGGCAGAGAGACAATCAGCCCCAGCATTTT. Its protein product is CAIGQRDNQPQHF.

The chain carries TRBV6-5 and TRBJ2-2, with D possibly called TRBD1 or TRBD2 (5 bases each). V lost 4 bases and J 3 bases, leaving 12 bases between the germline ends. Looked up from germline, CDR1 is MNHEY and CDR2 is SVGAGI. The CDR3 is 15 residues long. CDR3 residues: CASSWTPGDTGELFF. CDR3 DNA sequence: TGTGCCAGCAGTTGGACACCCGGGGACACCGGGGAGCTGTTTTTT.

The rearrangement joins TRBV5-6 to TRBJ1-3; D is perhaps TRBD1 (5 bases). The V end lost 4 bases, the J end lost 0 bases, and 20 bases lay between the germline ends. Germline V gene lookup returns CDR1 SGHDT and CDR2 YYEEEE. CDR3 length equals 18 residues. DNA of the CDR3: TGTGCCAGCAGCAGAGAGGGGAATCACAGGTCCTCTGGAAACACCATATATTTT. Protein product: CASSREGNHRSSGNTIYF.

In its sample, this clone was seen once. V usage is TRBV6-2 or TRBV6-3 and J usage is TRBJ2-1; tentatively, D is TRBD2 (5 bases). CDR3 length: 16 residues. The germline V and J ends were trimmed by 2 bases and 1 base, with 12 bases remaining between them. Germline lookup yields CDR1 MNHEY and CDR2 SVGEGT. CDR3 region: CASSYEAGISYNEQFF. The DNA for the CDR3 is TGTGCCAGCAGTTACGAGGCGGGTATTTCCTACAATGAGCAGTTCTTC.

The J gene is TRBJ2-3, the V gene TRBV27; D remains unclear. The CDR3 is made up of 14 amino acids. Germline V gene data show CDR1 as MNHEY and CDR2 as SMNVEV (reference sequence). The V and J ends lost 6 bases and 2 bases respectively, with 12 bases between them. Written as DNA, the CDR3 is TGTGCCAGCAGGGGCCTACGGTCCACAGATACGCAGTATTTT. This encodes CASRGLRSTDTQYF.

V is TRBV2 and J is TRBJ2-1; perhaps TRBD1 as D (5 bases). Germline V gene sequence: CDR1 SNHLY, CDR2 FYNNEI. V dropped 4 bases and J dropped 6 bases, with 10 bases sitting between them. The CDR3 length is 13 residues. CDR3 protein: CASSGGRVNEQFF. The CDR3 DNA sequence: TGTGCCAGCAGTGGCGGCAGGGTCAATGAGCAGTTCTTC.

This chain links TRBV2 with TRBJ1-2; D remains ambiguous. The CDR3 has 13 amino acids. The V gene's germline CDR1 is SNHLY and CDR2 FYNNEI. V dropped 0 bases and J dropped 5 bases, with 7 bases sitting between them. This CDR3 reads CASSEALGYGYTF. The CDR3 DNA reads TGTGCCAGCAGTGAAGCGCTAGGGTATGGCTACACCTTC.

The genes are TRBV2 and TRBJ1-4; D is perhaps TRBD1 (5 bases). The CDR3 is 15 amino acids. Germline-derived CDR1 and CDR2 are SNHLY and FYNNEI. Trimming took off 6 bases at V and 3 bases at J, with 14 bases between the two ends. CDR3 protein: CASRYRETANEKLFF. The CDR3 DNA sequence: TGTGCCAGCAGGTACCGGGAGACAGCTAATGAAAAACTGTTTTTT.

The V gene is TRBV9, the J gene TRBJ2-1; maybe TRBD1 (5 bases). The length of the CDR3 is 16 residues. Germline loops: CDR1 SGDLS, CDR2 YYNGEE. V lost 0 bases and J 7 bases, leaving 17 bases between the germline ends. CDR3: CASSVAPDKTANEQFF. CDR3 DNA sequence: TGTGCCAGCAGCGTAGCTCCGGACAAAACGGCAAATGAGCAGTTCTTC.

V and J are TRBV5-1 and TRBJ1-6, with 7 nucleotides matching TRBD1. CDR1 and CDR2 (germline): SGHRS, YFSETQ. The CDR3 extends over 17 amino acids. V was pared by 0 bases and J by 7 bases, with 10 bases of the junction left unmatched. The CDR3 loop is CASSLGPLDRRNSPLHF. CDR3 coding DNA: TGCGCCAGCAGCTTGGGCCCTTTGGACAGGCGGAATTCACCCCTCCACTTT.

This clone was picked up a small number of times. The chain is built from TRBV5-6 and TRBJ1-6, with D unclear. This CDR3 region has 13 residues. Per germline, CDR1 SGHDT and CDR2 YYEEEE. The germline V and J ends were trimmed by 5 bases and 6 bases, with 9 bases remaining between them. The CDR3 DNA follows: TGTGCCAGCAGTGTTGCCACTAATTCACCCCTCCACTTT. Its translation is CASSVATNSPLHF.

This clone was picked up one time. V gene TRBV5-1 combines with J gene TRBJ2-1; D remains ambiguous. The CDR3 is 14 residues long. Trimming left V 7 bases short and J 0 bases short, with 11 bases between. The germline V gene has CDR1 SGHRS and CDR2 YFSETQ. DNA of the CDR3: TGCGCCAGCCGACTTCCGAGCTCCTACAATGAGCAGTTCTTC. The encoded protein is CASRLPSSYNEQFF.